This T cell receptor beta chain was retrieved from a study of blood T cells in healthy people across ages (dated by TCRdb to between 2015 and 2016). Looking at the study overall: Template switching captured roughly one uniquely barcoded TCR beta cDNA molecule per two T cells in model experiments. The study measured age-related changes in TCR beta repertoire diversity using deep sequencing normalized with unique cDNA molecular identifiers. Four age groups were formed from the donors: young (average approximately 17 years), middle-aged (around 37), aged (about 62) and long-lived (more than 75). To avoid experimental bias, donors of different ages were spread randomly across the sequencing lanes. Two additional independent replicas of 1 million unique cDNA reads from the same blood draw were analyzed for two donors (one aged 18 to 29 and one aged 80 or older).

The donors were 40 or so Caucasian individuals from Russia, aged 6 to 90 years, who were systemically healthy. Each donor gave about 9.7 milliliters of peripheral blood, drawn into EDTA-treated Vacutainer tubes. Ficoll-Paque density-gradient centrifugation was used to isolate PBMCs, with at least 7 million per sample. Total RNA, at least 6 micrograms per sample, was extracted from PBMCs with Trizol reagent. Naive CD45RAhigh/CD27high T cell percentages were measured by flow cytometry on a PBMC aliquot from every donor. There are 16 amino acids in the CDR3, from cysteine to phenylalanine inclusive. Only the CDR3 part of the read is kept: 48 bases, read in frame from the first base. V is reduced by 0 bases and J by 0 bases, leaving a spacing of 11 bases between them. From a lookup of the germline V gene, CDR1 and CDR2 are SGHRS and YFSETQ. This clonotype was detected a few times. The antigen this receptor binds is unknown. No quality values exist for individual bases; no much larger clone is one base distant.

What the study reported, not specific to this receptor: Estimates of total diversity based on one million sequenced T cells were considered lower bounds and underestimates. Because profiling used bulk unsorted PBMCs, naive and antigen-experienced compartments could not be compared conclusively. Compared with the aged group, more naive CD4+ T cells, fewer expanded clones and increased TCR diversity were shown by the long-lived group, suggesting age selection. A strong correlation was found between observed TCR beta diversity and the percentage of naive T cells measured by flow cytometry. Observed TCR beta diversity per million T cells fell roughly linearly with age, and a significant reduction was already apparent by age roughly 41. Because donor CMV infection status was unknown, age-related changes in expanded clonotypes were potentially confounded.

Receptor libraries were prepared by 5' RACE. TCRdb records Illumina HiSeq 2500 as the sequencer. A second PCR of about 7 to 12 cycles was performed with a sample-barcoded 5' primer and a J-beta primer mix. Each TCR beta cDNA molecule received a unique molecular identifier from a template-switch 5' adaptor carrying 12 random nucleotides. At least 3 million CDR3-containing paired-end reads were obtained from each sample. The Mint cDNA synthesis kit, primed by a TRBC-specific oligonucleotide, was used to synthesize first-strand cDNA from all RNA. Following uracil-DNA glycosylase treatment, a first 18-cycle PCR with universal primers M1SS and BC2_uni_R was performed on all cDNA. The study's own analysis went as follows. For normalization, 1 million high-quality reads were randomly selected from each sample, with every read carrying a distinct molecular identifier. Reads with shared molecular identifiers were discarded instead of being binned into consensus sequences. MiTCR, with a Q25 quality threshold and the strictest error-elimination algorithm, was used for CDR3 identification, clonotype clustering and error correction. A nonparametric unseen species model using Euler transformation provided a lower-bound estimate of total TCR beta diversity. The raw public reads went through TCRdb reprocessing: fastp at Q25, MiXCR clone calling, in-frame beta chains kept. For every CDR3 protein sequence, its rows merge into one entry that carries the most common genes and DNA. It is TCRdb's table, rather than the study itself, that gives the V and J calls and clone size. The sample has 910,000 or so distinct CDR3 sequences on record, roughly half of them singletons. The ten largest clonotypes hold about a fifth of the sample.

This TCR came from a woman in her sixties in good health. Rearrangement joined TRBV5-1 to TRBJ2-3, with the D gene call left open. The source material was blood. The CDR3 in this case is CASSLDPVLSTDTQYF. The DNA sequence follows: TGCGCCAGCAGCTTGGATCCTGTTCTTAGCACAGATACGCAGTATTTT.